The 14 T cell receptor beta chains presented below share a single source sample, sequenced in a study of HIV-infected patients and healthy controls. TCRdb processed the 5' RACE reads anew with MiXCR; each CDR3 protein has one entry. The sample carries about 64,000 distinct CDR3 sequences, less than 20% recorded once. The specimen was CD4+ T cells from blood. The receptors shown here come from a human donor in good health.

This clonotype has ten or more counts. The V and J genes are TRBV7-8 and TRBJ1-1; possible D gene TRBD1, 6 bases. Germline values: CDR1 SGHVS, CDR2 FQNEAQ. The CDR3 covers 14 residues. Deletions cut 2 bases from V and 1 base from J, with 8 bases between. The DNA of the CDR3 is TGTGCCAGCAGCTTAAGGGGGAGGAACACTGAAGCTTTCTTT. This encodes CASSLRGRNTEAFF.

This clonotype was counted between two and nine times. V usage is TRBV6-2 or TRBV6-3 and J usage is TRBJ2-4; no reliable D call. V lost 2 bases, J lost 1 base, and 15 bases lay in between. The CDR3 has 17 amino acids. Germline CDR1 and CDR2: MNHEY and SVGEGT. CDR3 region: CASSYAPTIAAKNIQYF. The CDR3 region has the DNA TGTGCCAGCAGTTACGCCCCGACCATAGCCGCCAAAAACATTCAGTACTTC.

This clonotype was counted only a few times. The chain is built from TRBV12-3 or TRBV12-4 and TRBJ1-2; 8 bases align to TRBD1. The CDR3 totals 14 residues. V shed 6 bases, J shed 5 bases, and the junction held 8 bases outside the gene matches. This CDR3 reads CASSRTGFGYGYTF. The CDR3 DNA is TGTGCCAGCAGCAGGACAGGGTTCGGGTATGGCTACACCTTC.

J is TRBJ1-2 and V is TRBV29-1; D is unresolved. V lost 4 bases and J 4 bases, leaving 16 bases between the germline ends. Germline CDR1 reads SQVTM; CDR2 reads ANQGSEA. CDR3 length: 14 residues. The CDR3 coding sequence is TGCAGCGTTGTGCAGGACCTACCCTTCTATGGCTACACCTTC. Protein product: CSVVQDLPFYGYTF.

This clonotype was counted a few times. This chain uses TRBV4-3 with TRBJ2-7; TRBD1 aligns across 7 bases. The CDR3 runs 16 residues. Per the germline V gene, CDR1 is LGHNA and CDR2 is YSLEER. J gave up 2 bases and V 0 bases, and 7 bases lay outside the gene matches. This CDR3 is CASSQDRGTAPYEQYF. CDR3 coding DNA: TGCGCCAGCAGCCAAGATCGAGGGACAGCCCCCTACGAGCAGTACTTC.

This clonotype was found many times. The chain combines TRBV2 with TRBJ1-2; 8 bases map to TRBD1. The trim removed 1 base at V and 7 bases at J, leaving 5 bases unmatched. CDR3 length: 14 amino acids. Germline V gives CDR1 SNHLY, CDR2 FYNNEI. For the CDR3, the DNA is TGTGCCAGCAGTGAAGGGACAGGGAGTATTGGCTACACCTTC. Protein sequence: CASSEGTGSIGYTF.

Concerning this clonotype itself: Given a much more abundant clone one base away, this may be a read error. The chain has TRBV7-9 and TRBJ2-1; 10 bases match TRBD2. This CDR3 is 16 amino acids long. J lost 7 bases, V lost 3 bases, and 9 bases had no gene match. Germline loops: CDR1 SEHNR, CDR2 FQNEAQ (reference sequence). CDR3 residues: CASSFSGTSVKNEQFF. The CDR3 region has the DNA TGTGCCAGCAGCTTCTCCGGGACTAGCGTGAAAAATGAGCAGTTCTTC. Based on the CDR3 plus reference TRBV7-9 and TRBJ2-1, the full variable domain is DTGVSQNPRHKITKRGQNVTFRCDPISEHNRLYWYRQTLGQGPEFLTYFQNEAQLEKSRLLSDRFSAERPKGSFSTLEIQRTEQGDSAMYLCASSFSGTSVKNEQFFGPGTRLTVL.

This clonotype was observed a few times. This sequence joins TRBV19 and TRBJ1-5; no clear D gene. The CDR3 has 13 residues. V was pared by 5 bases and J by 5 bases, with 10 bases between. Germline assignment: CDR1 LNHDA and CDR2 SQIVND (reference sequence). The DNA for the CDR3 is TGTGCCAGTAGTGTCCTCGGGGATCAGCCCCAGCATTTT. Its protein is CASSVLGDQPQHF. Using reference TRBV19 and TRBJ1-5 for the parts outside the CDR3, the full variable domain is DGGITQSPKYLFRKEGQNVTLSCEQNLNHDAMYWYRQDPGQGLRLIYYSQIVNDFQKGDIAEGYSVSREKKESFPLTVTSAQKNPTAFYLCASSVLGDQPQHFGDGTRLSIL.

This clonotype showed up just a few times. The genes are TRBV2 and TRBJ2-3; D is perhaps TRBD1 (5 bases). The V gene lost 7 bases and the J gene lost 3 bases, with 8 bases spanning the gap. This CDR3 spans 12 amino acids. The germline V gene encodes CDR1 SNHLY and CDR2 FYNNEI. CDR3 in amino acids: CASNRQTDTQYF. CDR3 in DNA: TGTGCCAGCAACCGACAGACAGATACGCAGTATTTT.

Many counts were recorded for this clonotype. This chain connects TRBV5-5 to TRBJ1-2, with 8 nucleotides matching TRBD1. This CDR3 contains 15 residues. Germline lookup yields CDR1 SGHKS and CDR2 YYEKEE (reference sequence). The ends lost 4 bases at V and 4 bases at J; junction bases unmatched: 9. Written as DNA, the CDR3 is TGTGCCAGCAGCCCCGCAGGGGGCAACGTCTATGGCTACACCTTC. This gives the protein CASSPAGGNVYGYTF.

This rearrangement joins TRBV3-1 to TRBJ1-1; D call uncertain. V gave up 1 base and J gave up 6 bases, with 9 bases separating them. CDR3 length: 13 amino acids. Germline V gives CDR1 LGHDT, CDR2 YNNKEL (reference sequence). The CDR3 protein is CASSQVSLSEAFF. The CDR3 region has the DNA TGTGCCAGCAGCCAAGTCTCCCTCTCTGAAGCTTTCTTT.

This clonotype was found many times. The chain joins TRBV4-1 to TRBJ2-3; possible D gene TRBD2, 6 bases. CDR1 and CDR2 (germline): MGHRA, YSYEKL. V lost 2 bases, J lost 4 bases, and 7 bases lay in between. This CDR3 spans 13 amino acids. The CDR3 here is CASSQLAPDTQYF. The CDR3 nucleotides read TGCGCCAGCAGCCAACTAGCGCCAGATACGCAGTATTTT.

In regard to this clonotype: This could be a read error, since a much larger clone is one nucleotide away. This chain links TRBV7-8 with TRBJ2-2; maybe TRBD1 (6 bases). Germline V gene data show CDR1 as SGHVS and CDR2 as FQNEAQ. The CDR3 extends over 14 amino acids. V shed 5 bases and J shed 1 base, with 8 bases lying between them. The CDR3 loop reads CASSPGQNTGELFF. CDR3 DNA: TGTGCCAGCAGCCCGGGACAGAACACCGGGGAGCTGTTTTTT.

The rearrangement uses TRBV6-5 and TRBJ1-6; D not certain. Germline-derived CDR1 and CDR2 are MNHEY and SVGAGI. Between the trimmed V and J ends, which lost 8 bases and 10 bases, there was a span of 24 bases. The CDR3 spans 16 residues. The CDR3 DNA reads TGTGCCAGCCGAAAGAAAGACCGGGTGGGAGGGTCACCCCTCCACTTT. It translates to CASRKKDRVGGSPLHF.